The 10 T cell receptor beta chains given below trace back to one sample, sequenced in a study of blood T cell repertoires in COVID-19. Generated by immunoSEQ multiplex PCR, the TCRdb table keeps only in-frame clones and is missing some. This table holds hundreds of thousands of clones, about 91% found once. The material sequenced was PBMCs or T cells enriched from blood (not recorded which). The receptors shown here come from a woman aged 18-29 years who had recovered from COVID-19.

The chain combines TRBV3-1 (or the pseudogene TRBV3-2) with TRBJ2-7, with 7 bases fitting TRBD2. Germline V gene sequence: CDR1 LGHDT, CDR2 YNNKEL (reference sequence). The CDR3 length is 16 residues. V dropped 0 bases and J dropped 6; count of bases not matched to a gene: 11. This CDR3 is CASSQEGGRLFSEQYF. Here the CDR3 DNA reads TGTGCCAGCAGCCAAGAGGGCGGGAGACTTTTTAGCGAGCAGTACTTC.

The chain links TRBV5-6 to TRBJ2-7; D possibly corresponds to TRBD1 (6 bases). Per germline, CDR1 SGHDT and CDR2 YYEEEE. CDR3 size: 14 residues. Trimming took off 0 bases at V and 9 bases at J, with 16 bases between the two ends. CDR3 sequence reads: CASSLVDSYWGQYF. CDR3 DNA: TGTGCCAGCAGCTTGGTGGACAGTTACTGGGGGCAGTACTTC. The variable domain in full, with the rest retrieved from reference TRBV5-6 and TRBJ2-7, is DAGVTQSPTHLIKTRGQQVTLRCSPKSGHDTVSWYQQALGQGPQFIFQYYEEEERQRGNFPDRFSGHQFPNYSSELNVNALLLGDSALYLCASSLVDSYWGQYFGPGTRLTVT.

The rearrangement uses TRBV4-2 and TRBJ1-1, with no clear D. Germline CDR1 LGHNA, CDR2 YNFKEQ. This CDR3 comprises 15 residues. With 4 bases removed from V and 3 bases from J, the gap between germline ends came to 15 bases. This chain's CDR3 is CASSPTSVGDTEAFF. DNA of the CDR3: TGTGCCAGCAGCCCAACTTCAGTAGGAGACACTGAAGCTTTCTTT.

This clone was detected only a few times. The rearrangement links TRBV12-3 or TRBV12-4 to TRBJ1-1; possible D gene TRBD1, 5 bases. Trimming took off 3 bases at V and 9 bases at J, with 11 bases between the two ends. The CDR3 is 12 residues long. The CDR3 loop is CASSFSTGQAFF. CDR3 in DNA: TGTGCCAGCAGTTTTAGTACAGGTCAAGCTTTCTTT.

This clone showed up just a few times. The genes are TRBV15 and TRBJ2-7, with D tentatively TRBD1 (6 bases). The CDR3 is 14 residues long. Germline V gene data show CDR1 as LNHNV and CDR2 as YYDKDF (reference sequence). Trimming pared 5 bases from V and 2 bases from J, leaving 13 bases between. The CDR3 DNA is TGTGCCACCAGCTTTAACAGGGAGCCCTACGAGCAGTACTTC. Its translation: CATSFNREPYEQYF.

This chain joins TRBV6-2 or TRBV6-3 and TRBJ2-5, with TRBD1 matching 9 bases. Per germline, CDR1 MNHEY and CDR2 SVGEGT. This CDR3 is built from 14 residues. The V and J ends lost 4 bases and 5 bases, in that order; junction bases with no gene match: 5. CDR3 bases: TGTGCCAGCAGTTTGGGGACAGGGCAGGAGACCCAGTACTTC. This encodes CASSLGTGQETQYF.

J is TRBJ2-6 and V is TRBV4-2; D gene unclear. The V gene's germline CDR1 is LGHNA and CDR2 YNFKEQ. V lost 4 bases to trimming and J lost 0 bases, with 7 bases between them. The length of the CDR3 is 15 residues. This chain's CDR3 is CASSLQNSGANVLTF. The CDR3 nucleotides read TGTGCCAGCAGCCTCCAGAACTCTGGGGCCAACGTCCTGACTTTC.

The sample holds a few counts of this clone. Other DNA sequences in the same sample also yield this CDR3. The V gene is TRBV5-6, the J gene TRBJ1-2; 7 bases map to TRBD1. Germline assignment: CDR1 SGHDT and CDR2 YYEEEE. The CDR3 is made up of 13 amino acids. After removal of 0 bases from V and 5 bases from J, the junction contained 1 base not matched to a gene. As DNA, the CDR3 is TGTGCCAGCAGCTTGGAGGGGGCGTATGGCTACACCTTC. As protein: CASSLEGAYGYTF.

The rearrangement joins TRBV12-3 or TRBV12-4 to TRBJ2-1, with D unresolved. Between the trimmed V and J ends, which lost 4 bases and 6 bases, there was a span of 10 bases. The CDR3 sequence is 13 residues long. The CDR3 here is CASSSIPGNEQFF. CDR3 in DNA: TGTGCCAGCAGTTCTATTCCTGGCAATGAGCAGTTCTTC.

This clone was picked up a small number of times. J is TRBJ1-6 and V is TRBV3-1 (or the pseudogene TRBV3-2); 7 bases are a match to TRBD1. This CDR3 region has 15 residues. The V gene end was trimmed by 4 bases and the J gene end by 9 bases; junction bases not matched to a gene: 9. The V gene's germline CDR1 is LGHDT and CDR2 YNNKEL (reference sequence). CDR3 loop: CASSPSTGFSSPLHF. In nucleotides, the CDR3 is TGTGCCAGCAGCCCTTCGACAGGGTTTAGTTCACCCCTCCACTTT.